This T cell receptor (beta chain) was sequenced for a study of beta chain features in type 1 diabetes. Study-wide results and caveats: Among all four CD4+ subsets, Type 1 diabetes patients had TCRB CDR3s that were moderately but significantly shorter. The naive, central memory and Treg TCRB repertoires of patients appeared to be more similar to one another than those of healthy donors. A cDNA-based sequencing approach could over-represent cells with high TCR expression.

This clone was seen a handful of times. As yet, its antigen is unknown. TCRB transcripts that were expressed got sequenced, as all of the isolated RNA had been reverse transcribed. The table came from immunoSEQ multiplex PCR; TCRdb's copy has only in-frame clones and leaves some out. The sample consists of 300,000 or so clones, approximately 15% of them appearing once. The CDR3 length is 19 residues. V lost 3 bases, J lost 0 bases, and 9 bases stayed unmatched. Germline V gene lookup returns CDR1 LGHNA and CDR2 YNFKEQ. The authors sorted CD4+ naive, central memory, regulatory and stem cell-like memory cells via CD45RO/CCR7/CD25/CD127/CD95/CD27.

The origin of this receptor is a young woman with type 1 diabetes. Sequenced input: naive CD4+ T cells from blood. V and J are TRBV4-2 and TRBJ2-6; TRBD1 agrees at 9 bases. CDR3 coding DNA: TGTGCCAGCAGCCACCAAATGGGGACAGGGACCTCTGGGGCCAACGTCCTGACTTTC. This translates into CASSHQMGTGTSGANVLTF.